This TCR beta chain was observed in a study of T cells after yellow fever vaccination. Looking at the study overall: In the case of low-cell-number fractions, SMART-Seq v4 Ultra Low Input was used for preparation. General study results and limits: Once the booster was given, most primary-vaccination clones reappeared, at about 97% for CD4 and roughly 86% for CD8.

A 5'RACE template-switching step, the method used to make TCR cDNA, added a universal primer site and UMIs. In TCRdb, the 5' RACE reads were re-called with MiXCR into one record per CDR3 protein. The profile covers fewer than 500,000 distinct CDR3 sequences, with over 15% appearing a single time and about a sixth taken by the ten largest. A word on this clonotype: The antigen is undetermined.

Looked up from germline, CDR1 is SEHNR and CDR2 is FQNEAQ (reference sequence). The CDR3 is 15 residues long. V lost 5 bases, J lost 5 bases, and 16 bases lay in between. Sequenced material: PBMCs, taken before the yellow fever booster vaccination. The receptor was isolated from a young man who received the YFV17D yellow fever vaccine. The V and J genes are TRBV7-9 and TRBJ2-1; tentative D call: TRBD2 (7 bases). The CDR3 coding sequence is TGTGCCAGCAGCCGGGGGGTGGGGACACACAATGAGCAGTTCTTC. This codes for CASSRGVGTHNEQFF.